This entry lists 16 T cell receptor beta chains sequenced from one sample in a study of shared clonotypes between healthy human individuals. TCRdb's table, derived via immunoSEQ multiplex PCR, lists solely in-frame clones and lacks some. Of about 2 million clones in the sample, approximately 95% are singletons; the top ten hold more than 0.95%. The naive CD8 fraction comprised CD45RO-negative cells positively selected for CCR7 and excluded terminally differentiated effector memory CD45RA+ cells. Specimen: naive CD8+ T cells sorted from blood. These receptors all stem from a young man in good health.

CDR3 sequence reads: CASSFPGQEKLFF. Written as DNA, the CDR3 is TGTGCCAGCAGTTTCCCAGGGCAAGAAAAACTGTTTTTT. The V call is TRBV28, the J call TRBJ1-4, with TRBD1 as a possible D gene (5 bases). V dropped 3 bases and J dropped 8 bases, with 10 bases sitting between them. The CDR3 has 13 amino acids. Per the germline V gene, CDR1 is MDHEN and CDR2 is SYDVKM.

Concerning this clone itself: At the DNA level, this CDR3 is encoded by other sequences in the same sample as well. The V and J genes are TRBV7-9 and TRBJ1-4, with D perhaps matching TRBD1 (5 bases). The germline gives CDR1 SEHNR, CDR2 FQNEAQ (reference sequence). Trimming shortened V by 0 bases and J by 3 bases, and 8 bases separated the two germline ends. The CDR3 has 15 residues. DNA of the CDR3: TGTGCCAGCAGCTTAGCGCAGGGAGCTAATGAAAAACTGTTTTTT. It yields the protein CASSLAQGANEKLFF.

The count of this clone is one. The chain has TRBV29-1 and TRBJ2-1; TRBD2 aligns across 8 bases. The V segment lost 8 bases and the J segment 4 bases; nucleotides outside the gene matches: 7. This CDR3 has 13 residues. Germline lookup yields CDR1 SQVTM and CDR2 ANQGSEA. The CDR3 spells CSLTGTSYNEQFF. CDR3 in DNA: TGCAGCCTTACCGGGACTAGTTACAATGAGCAGTTCTTC.

Here the CDR3 DNA reads TGTGCCAGCAGGCCGGGACAGCCCTACGAGCAGTACTTC. This encodes CASRPGQPYEQYF. This sequence joins TRBV6-5 and TRBJ2-7; TRBD1 aligns across 7 bases. Germline V gene lookup returns CDR1 MNHEY and CDR2 SVGAGI. V was pared by 6 bases and J by 2 bases, with 4 bases of the junction left unmatched. The CDR3 length is 13 residues.

This chain links TRBV28 with TRBJ2-7; D not certain. Trimming left V 1 base short and J 0 bases short, with 10 bases between. CDR1 and CDR2 from the germline V gene are MDHEN and SYDVKM. This CDR3 is 15 amino acids long. The DNA for the CDR3 is TGTGCCAGCAGTTTATTTGCCTTGAGCTCCTACGAGCAGTACTTC. Translating it yields CASSLFALSSYEQYF.

In its sample, this clone was seen a few times. The CDR3 spells CASSVAINQPQHF. CDR3 sequence (DNA): TGTGCCAGCAGCGTAGCGATAAATCAGCCCCAGCATTTT. The chain uses TRBV9 and TRBJ1-5, with D unclear. This CDR3 region has 13 residues. V shed 0 bases and J shed 4 bases, with 5 bases lying between them. Looked up from germline, CDR1 is SGDLS and CDR2 is YYNGEE.

Note on this clone: Other DNA sequences in this specimen translate into the identical CDR3. The rearrangement uses TRBV27 and TRBJ1-5; no clear D. Germline V lookup: CDR1 MNHEY, CDR2 SMNVEV (reference sequence). This CDR3 has 13 residues. The V and J ends lost 2 bases and 6 bases respectively, with 8 bases between them. The CDR3 sequence is CASSLSVSQPQHF. CDR3 coding DNA: TGTGCCAGCAGTTTAAGCGTAAGTCAGCCCCAGCATTTT.

V is TRBV6-5 and J is TRBJ2-7, with D uncertain. Trimming left V 6 bases short and J 1 base short, with 7 bases between. Germline CDR1 is MNHEY and CDR2 is SVGAGI. The CDR3 contains 12 residues. The CDR3 spells CASRDDSYEQYF. The CDR3 DNA reads as TGTGCCAGCAGGGACGATTCCTACGAGCAGTACTTC.

The J gene is TRBJ2-7, the V gene TRBV6-6; D remains ambiguous. The CDR3 is made up of 14 amino acids. The germline V gene has CDR1 MNHNY and CDR2 SVGAGI (reference sequence). V was clipped by 0 bases and J by 3 bases, with 9 bases between them. CDR3 in DNA: TGTGCCAGCAGTTACTCGACCAGAATCTACGAGCAGTACTTC. Translating it yields CASSYSTRIYEQYF.

The chain links TRBV25-1 to TRBJ2-7; 8 bases line up with TRBD1. CDR1 MGHDK and CDR2 SYGVNS come from the germline V gene. The CDR3 sequence is 15 residues long. With V trimmed by 4 bases and J by 4 bases, 9 bases remained unmatched. The CDR3 protein is CASSAQGASGYEQYF. In nucleotides, the CDR3 is TGTGCCAGCAGTGCCCAGGGGGCCTCAGGGTACGAGCAGTACTTC.

The genes are TRBV27 and TRBJ1-6, with no clear D. Germline V gene sequence: CDR1 MNHEY, CDR2 SMNVEV (reference sequence). V lost 3 bases and J lost 9, with 3 bases in between. This CDR3 has 11 amino acids. CDR3 bases: TGTGCCAGCAGTTTTACTTCACCCCTCCACTTT. Its translation: CASSFTSPLHF.

The CDR3 DNA follows: TGTGCCAGCAGTCCCCGCCCCACCGAGCAGTTCTTC. It translates to CASSPRPTEQFF. The rearrangement joins TRBV5-4 to TRBJ2-1; no clear D gene. The CDR3 loop spans 12 amino acids. Germline V gene sequence: CDR1 SGHNT, CDR2 YYREEE (reference sequence). Trimming took off 5 bases at V and 10 bases at J, with 13 bases between the two ends. Complete variable domain (other parts from reference TRBV5-4 and TRBJ2-1): ETGVTQSPTHLIKTRGQQVTLRCSSQSGHNTVSWYQQALGQGPQFIFQYYREEENGRGNFPPRFSGLQFPNYSSELNVNALELDDSALYLCASSPRPTEQFFGPGTRLTVL.

V and J are TRBV27 and TRBJ1-4, with 7 bases matching TRBD1. The junction had 11 bases not matched to a gene; V was cut back by 4 bases and J by 3 bases. The CDR3 covers 17 residues. CDR1 is MNHEY, CDR2 SMNVEV, per germline (reference sequence). The CDR3 coding sequence is TGTGCCAGCAGTTCAAAGCGGAAACAGGGGTCTAATGAAAAACTGTTTTTT. It is translated as CASSSKRKQGSNEKLFF.

The chain links TRBV29-1 to TRBJ1-2, with D possibly TRBD1 on 6 matching bases. The germline V gene encodes CDR1 SQVTM and CDR2 ANQGSEA. V was clipped by 4 bases and J by 5 bases, with 17 bases between them. The CDR3 has 14 amino acids. CDR3 in amino acids: CSVGDPQGRYGYTF. The CDR3 DNA reads TGCAGCGTTGGCGACCCACAGGGCAGATATGGCTACACCTTC. Full variable domain (outside the CDR3, taken from reference TRBV29-1 and TRBJ1-2): SAVISQKPSRDICQRGTSLTIQCQVDSQVTMMFWYRQQPGQSLTLIATANQGSEATYESGFVIDKFPISRPNLTFSTLTVSNMSPEDSSIYLCSVGDPQGRYGYTFGSGTRLTVV.

Turning to this clone: Within the sample, other DNA sequences also encode this same CDR3. The rearrangement uses TRBV6-5 and TRBJ2-1, with 13 bases fitting TRBD2. Germline assignment: CDR1 MNHEY and CDR2 SVGAGI. The trim removed 7 bases at V and 6 bases at J, leaving 6 bases unmatched. This CDR3 contains 15 residues. The CDR3: CASTPLAGGLNEQFF. The CDR3 nucleotides are TGTGCCAGCACTCCACTAGCGGGGGGGCTCAATGAGCAGTTCTTC.

The chain joins TRBV11-2 to TRBJ2-3; no definite D call. Germline CDR1 and CDR2: SGHAT and FQNNGV. V shed 0 bases and J shed 4 bases, with 11 bases lying between them. The CDR3 spans 15 residues. CDR3 region: CASSLDLGDADTQYF. DNA of the CDR3: TGTGCCAGCAGCTTAGATCTAGGTGACGCAGATACGCAGTATTTT.